This T cell receptor beta chain came from a study of blood T cell repertoires in COVID-19. Study overall: PBMCs, B-cell-depleted T cells, or T cells provided the cDNA or gDNA that made up the material.

Authors' processing steps: Researchers report that nucleated cell counts were estimated from reference gene primer amplification. Clones were read by immunoSEQ multiplex PCR, and TCRdb kept only the in-frame ones, dropping some. Clone size and the V and J calls come from that table; the DNA yielded D and trimming. The table records around 250,000 clones, 70% to 90% of them present only once. J gave up 7 bases and V 3 bases, and 7 bases lay outside the gene matches. This CDR3 is 16 amino acids long. Germline CDR1 is KGHSH and CDR2 is LQKENI. This clonotype was obtained from a woman in her fifties or sixties who had recovered from COVID-19. Sequenced: PBMCs or T cells enriched from blood (not recorded which). V and J are TRBV18 and TRBJ2-2; 11 positions match TRBD1. The CDR3 DNA is TGTGCCAGCTCACCTCGGGACAGGGGGTCCGGCGGGGAGCTGTTTTTT. It codes for CASSPRDRGSGGELFF.